This T cell receptor (beta chain) derives from a study of synovial regulatory T cells in juvenile arthritis. Across the whole study: Roughly 6 patients were on methotrexate and three were untreated.

CDR1 is SNHLY and CDR2 is FYNNEI in the germline V gene. The CDR3 totals 14 residues. No coding sequence is recorded. Using immunoSEQ multiplex PCR, the repertoire was profiled, and TCRdb retains in-frame clones only, with some absent. Recorded for this sample: 9,500 to 10,000 clones. The V and J genes are TRBV2 and TRBJ1-3. Sequences were obtained from Treg cells from blood. The subset is: remaining (HLA-DR-negative) circulating blood Treg cells. The clonotype comes from a donor aged 2-30 years with juvenile idiopathic arthritis. CDR3 amino acids: CASRDSLLINTIYF.